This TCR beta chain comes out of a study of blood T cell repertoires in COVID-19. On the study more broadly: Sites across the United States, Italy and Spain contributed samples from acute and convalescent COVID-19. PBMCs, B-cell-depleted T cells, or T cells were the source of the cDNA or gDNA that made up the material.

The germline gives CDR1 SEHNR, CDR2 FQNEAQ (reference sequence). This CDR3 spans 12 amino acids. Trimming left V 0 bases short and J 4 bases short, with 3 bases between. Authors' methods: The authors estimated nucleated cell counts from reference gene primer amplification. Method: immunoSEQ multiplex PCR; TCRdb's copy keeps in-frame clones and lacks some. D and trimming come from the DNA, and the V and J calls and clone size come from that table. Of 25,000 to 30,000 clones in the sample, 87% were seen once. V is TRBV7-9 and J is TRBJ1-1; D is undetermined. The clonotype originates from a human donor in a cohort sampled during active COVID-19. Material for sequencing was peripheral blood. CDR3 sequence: CASSLAGTEAFF. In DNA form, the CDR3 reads TGTGCCAGCAGCTTAGCCGGCACTGAAGCTTTCTTT.